These 9 T cell receptor beta chains were sequenced from one sample in a study of CD8+ T cells in alopecia areata. The sequencing template was cDNA reverse transcribed from extracted RNA. Only in-frame clones appear in the TCRdb table, and some are missing; sequencing was by immunoSEQ multiplex PCR. The sample gives approximately 99,000 clones, around 59% of which show up once; under 25% is in the top ten. The sample comprised CD8+ T cells sorted from blood. The receptors originated from a human donor in good health.

This clone came up a few times. The chain recombines TRBV15 with TRBJ2-1; D uncertain. The CDR3 is 15 residues long. CDR1 LNHNV and CDR2 YYDKDF come from the germline V gene (reference sequence). Trimming removed 1 base from V and 7 bases from J, with 14 bases in between. CDR3 in amino acids: CATSRASVFLNEQFF. The CDR3 DNA follows: TGTGCCACCAGCAGAGCGTCCGTCTTTTTAAATGAGCAGTTCTTC.

This chain links TRBV7-9 with TRBJ1-2; D is undetermined. Germline V gives CDR1 SEHNR, CDR2 FQNEAQ (reference sequence). V lost 6 bases and J 4 bases, leaving 15 bases between the germline ends. The CDR3 spans 14 residues. The CDR3 loop is CASRTGSSRYGYTF. CDR3 bases: TGTGCCAGCAGGACGGGGAGTTCCCGCTATGGCTACACCTTC.

V is TRBV9 and J is TRBJ2-1; no reliable D call. V was pared by 8 bases and J by 6 bases, with 3 bases between. Germline values: CDR1 SGDLS, CDR2 YYNGEE. The CDR3 is 9 residues long. The CDR3 is CARANEQFF. CDR3 bases: TGTGCCAGGGCCAATGAGCAGTTCTTC.

The rearrangement joins TRBV5-1 to TRBJ2-7; the D is unclear. Germline V gene lookup returns CDR1 SGHRS and CDR2 YFSETQ. V was clipped by 0 bases and J by 2 bases, with 12 bases between them. The CDR3 is 15 amino acids. The CDR3 DNA follows: TGCGCCAGCAGCTTGGCGCATGAAGTAGCCTACGAGCAGTACTTC. As protein: CASSLAHEVAYEQYF.

This chain joins TRBV7-6 and TRBJ2-7; D possibly corresponds to TRBD1 (5 bases). Germline V gene sequence: CDR1 SGHVS, CDR2 FNYEAQ. V was trimmed by 1 base and J by 0 bases, leaving 10 bases between them. The length of the CDR3 is 15 residues. The CDR3 region has the DNA TGTGCCAGCAGCTTAGAACAGGATAGCTCCTACGAGCAGTACTTC. This sequence encodes CASSLEQDSSYEQYF.

This clone appeared a few times. V usage is TRBV23-1 and J usage is TRBJ2-3, with D perhaps TRBD1 or TRBD2 (5 bases each). TRBV23-1 is designated an ORF whose function remains uncertain. Trimming pared 0 bases from V and 1 base from J, leaving 20 bases between. The CDR3 has 19 amino acids. CDR3 loop: CASSQSPNQGPAGTDTQYF. The CDR3 nucleotides are TGCGCCAGCAGTCAATCACCCAATCAGGGACCCGCGGGCACAGATACGCAGTATTTT.

This rearrangement joins TRBV5-6 to TRBJ2-2, with D unresolved. Trimming left V 0 bases short and J 6 bases short, with 6 bases between. The germline V gene encodes CDR1 SGHDT and CDR2 YYEEEE. This CDR3 comprises 13 residues. For the CDR3, the DNA is TGTGCCAGCAGCTTGGGGTTCGCCGGGGAGCTGTTTTTT. It specifies CASSLGFAGELFF.

The chain employs TRBV7-6 and TRBJ1-4; D is ambiguous. The CDR3 consists of 12 residues. Germline lookup yields CDR1 SGHVS and CDR2 FNYEAQ. V was cut by 0 bases and J by 11 bases, with 7 bases left in between. Written as DNA, the CDR3 is TGTGCCAGCAGCTTAGCGGCTGGGAAACTGTTTTTT. Its protein is CASSLAAGKLFF. Full variable domain (missing parts from reference TRBV7-6 and TRBJ1-4): GAGVSQSPRYKVTKRGQDVALRCDPISGHVSLYWYRQALGQGPEFLTYFNYEAQQDKSGLPNDRFSAERPEGSISTLTIQRTEQRDSAMYRCASSLAAGKLFFGSGTQLSVL.

This chain uses TRBV27 with TRBJ2-7; D is possibly TRBD2 (5 bases). This CDR3 is 14 amino acids long. Trimming took 5 bases from V and 0 from J, leaving 11 bases between them. In germline, CDR1 is MNHEY, CDR2 SMNVEV (reference sequence). CDR3 region: CASSPAASSYEQYF. In DNA, the CDR3 is TGTGCCAGCAGTCCAGCGGCGAGCTCCTACGAGCAGTACTTC.